This paragraph reports one TCR beta chain. Which antigen it targets is not known. Base qualities are not provided; no much larger clone lies one nucleotide away. The sample originates from a study of cytomegalovirus exposure and HLA in healthy donors (dated by TCRdb to the late 2010s). Study-wide context: A later analysis indicated that the 110 or so validation repertoires were generated on the platform also employed for the approximately 700 repertoires of the first cohort. The aim of the study was to test whether cataloging public T cell receptors could identify signatures of past pathogen exposure. To predict cytomegalovirus infection status, the study brought together high-throughput TCR immunosequencing, statistical association of individual TCRs with disease status, and machine learning. Besides the first cohort of 500 to 700 subjects, a separate validation cohort made up of some 110 different subjects was used. Results and caveats for the whole study, not just this receptor: Three of the identified cytomegalovirus-associated TCR beta chains were confirmed in vitro to be specific for cytomegalovirus antigens. Across donors, most TCR sequences were observed very rarely, whereas some public TCRs were present in many individuals. The study gave a list of some 150 TCR beta chains associated with cytomegalovirus. In a later analysis, TCRs clustered in the first cohort were found to also tend to co-occur in the 100 to 150 validation repertoires, with 90% to 95% of cluster scores above 0. The validation cohort had no HLA typing available for a later analysis, so co-occurrence within that cohort was assessed over all 120 or so repertoires. According to the authors, the approach could potentially be generalized to other disease states and immunological phenotypes. The classifier was reported to diagnose cytomegalovirus status with high specificity and sensitivity in both the original cohort and the validation cohort.

Libraries were prepared through the immunoSEQ multiplex PCR assay. In the source study's methods: A statistical classification framework was built for diagnosing cytomegalovirus status from the catalog of TCR beta chain sequences. The table was pulled from immuneACCESS by TCRdb, which kept in-frame rearrangements only. Such tables lose some clones; where checked, under half of the loss comes from unresolved V genes, and the rest has no known cause. V, J and clone size derive from that table, while D and trimming were established from the DNA sequence. The sample table contains fewer than 120,000 clones; only one count was recorded for approximately 89% of them. The ten largest clones add up to 1.5% to 2% of the sample. Relative to germline, V is missing 5 bases and J is missing 5 bases, with 10 bases of the junction outside any gene match. The germline V gene (reference sequence) gives CDR1 as SEHNR and CDR2 as FQNEAQ. The CDR3 contains 16 residues, cysteine and phenylalanine counted. The retained sequence is limited to the CDR3, 48 bases, with the frame set at the first base.

Donors formed part of the validation cohort, which comprised 120 or so subjects and was distinct from the first cohort of 666 subjects. Here the chain combines TRBV7-9 and TRBJ1-1; the junction holds 11 bases that match TRBD1. Sequencing was done on a sample of PBMCs. The clonotype originates from a woman aged 18-29 years in good health and CMV-seronegative. The bases read TGTGCCAGCAGCCCTACCGGGACAGGGGGAACTACTGAAGCTTTCTTT. The encoded protein is CASSPTGTGGTTEAFF.